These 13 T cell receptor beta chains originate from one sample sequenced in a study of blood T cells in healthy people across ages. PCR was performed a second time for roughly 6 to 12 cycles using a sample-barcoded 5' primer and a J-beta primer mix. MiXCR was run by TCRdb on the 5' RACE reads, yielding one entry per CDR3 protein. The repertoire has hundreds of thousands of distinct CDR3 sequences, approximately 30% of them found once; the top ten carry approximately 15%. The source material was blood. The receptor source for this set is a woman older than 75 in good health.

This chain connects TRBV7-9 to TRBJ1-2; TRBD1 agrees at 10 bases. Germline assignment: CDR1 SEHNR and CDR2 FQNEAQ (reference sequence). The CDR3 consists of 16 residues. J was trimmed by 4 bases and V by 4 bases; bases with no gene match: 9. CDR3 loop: CASSSLTGGACYGYTF. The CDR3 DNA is TGTGCCAGCAGCTCACTGACAGGGGGCGCGTGCTATGGCTACACCTTC.

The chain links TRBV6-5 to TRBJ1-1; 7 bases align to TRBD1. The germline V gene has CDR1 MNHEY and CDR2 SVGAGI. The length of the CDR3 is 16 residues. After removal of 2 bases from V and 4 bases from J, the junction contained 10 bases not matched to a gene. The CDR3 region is CASSYLGTGVGTEAFF. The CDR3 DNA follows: TGTGCCAGCAGTTACCTTGGAACAGGGGTGGGCACTGAAGCTTTCTTT.

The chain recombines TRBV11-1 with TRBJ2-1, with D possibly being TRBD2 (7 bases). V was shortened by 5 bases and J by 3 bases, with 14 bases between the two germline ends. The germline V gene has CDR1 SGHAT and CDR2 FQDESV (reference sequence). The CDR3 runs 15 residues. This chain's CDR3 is CASSPRGLRYNEQFF. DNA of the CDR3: TGTGCCAGCAGCCCCAGGGGACTACGCTACAATGAGCAGTTCTTC.

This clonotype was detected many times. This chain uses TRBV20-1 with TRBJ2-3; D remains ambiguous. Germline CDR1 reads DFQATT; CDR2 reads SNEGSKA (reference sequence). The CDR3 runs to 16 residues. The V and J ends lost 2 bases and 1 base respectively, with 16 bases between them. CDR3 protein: CSARPFGIEGTDTQYF. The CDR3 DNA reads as TGCAGTGCTAGACCCTTTGGGATAGAGGGCACAGATACGCAGTATTTT.

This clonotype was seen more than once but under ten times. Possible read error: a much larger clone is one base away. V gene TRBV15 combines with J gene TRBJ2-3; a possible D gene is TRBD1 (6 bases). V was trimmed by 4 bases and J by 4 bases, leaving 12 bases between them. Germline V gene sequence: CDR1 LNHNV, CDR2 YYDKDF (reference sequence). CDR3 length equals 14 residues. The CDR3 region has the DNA TGTGCCACCAGCATCCAACAGGGTGCAGATACGCAGTATTTT. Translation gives CATSIQQGADTQYF.

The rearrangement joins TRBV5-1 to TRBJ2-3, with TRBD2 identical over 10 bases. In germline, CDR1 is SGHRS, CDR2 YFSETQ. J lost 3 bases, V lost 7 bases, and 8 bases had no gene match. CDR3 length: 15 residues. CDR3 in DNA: TGCGCCAGCTTCGCATTAGCGGGAGGAACAGATACGCAGTATTTT. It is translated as CASFALAGGTDTQYF.

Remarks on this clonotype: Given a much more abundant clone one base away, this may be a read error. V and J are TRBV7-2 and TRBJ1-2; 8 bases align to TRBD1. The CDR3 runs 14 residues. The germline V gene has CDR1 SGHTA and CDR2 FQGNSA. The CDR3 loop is CVSSYRQGAYGYTF. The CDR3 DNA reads TGTGTCAGCAGCTACAGGCAGGGGGCCTATGGCTACACCTTC.

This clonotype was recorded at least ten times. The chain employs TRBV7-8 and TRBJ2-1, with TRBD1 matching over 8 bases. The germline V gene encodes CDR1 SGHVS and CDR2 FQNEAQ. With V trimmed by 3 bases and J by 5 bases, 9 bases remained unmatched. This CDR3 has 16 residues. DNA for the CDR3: TGTGCCAGCAGCTTCCACCCGGGACAGGTGAACAATGAGCAGTTCTTC. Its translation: CASSFHPGQVNNEQFF.

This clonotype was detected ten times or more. As DNA, the CDR3 is TGTGCCAGCAGCGTATACGGCGGGGGGGCGGGGGAGCAGTACTTC. Translation: CASSVYGGGAGEQYF. V and J are TRBV9 and TRBJ2-7, with TRBD2 matching 9 bases. The CDR3 is 15 amino acids. Germline trimming cut 1 base from V and 7 bases from J; bases unmatched to any gene: 9. CDR1 is SGDLS and CDR2 is YYNGEE in the germline V gene. Looking up the rest from reference TRBV9 and TRBJ2-7 gives the full variable domain: DSGVTQTPKHLITATGQRVTLRCSPRSGDLSVYWYQQSLDQGLQFLIQYYNGEERAKGNILERFSAQQFPDLHSELNLSSLELGDSALYFCASSVYGGGAGEQYFGPGTRLTVT.

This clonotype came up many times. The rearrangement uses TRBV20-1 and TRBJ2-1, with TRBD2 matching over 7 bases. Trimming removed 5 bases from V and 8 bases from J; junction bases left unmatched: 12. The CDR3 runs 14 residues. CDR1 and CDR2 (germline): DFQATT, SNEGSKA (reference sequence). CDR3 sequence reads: CSAHPPSAGDEQFF. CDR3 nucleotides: TGCAGTGCTCATCCCCCCTCTGCGGGGGATGAGCAGTTCTTC.

The CDR3, as DNA: TGCAGTGCTAACCCACGCTATGGCTACACCTTC. Translating gives CSANPRYGYTF. The V and J genes are TRBV20-1 and TRBJ1-2, with D unclear. Trimming took off 4 bases at V and 4 bases at J, with 7 bases between the two ends. Germline CDR1 and CDR2: DFQATT and SNEGSKA (reference sequence). CDR3 length: 11 residues.

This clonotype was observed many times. In nucleotides, the CDR3 is TGCGCCAGCAGCTTCAAGGATTTGGATTCACCCCTCCACTTT. Translation: CASSFKDLDSPLHF. The gene calls are TRBV5-1 and TRBJ1-6; D not resolved. Deletions cut 2 bases from V and 8 bases from J, with 11 bases between. Per germline, CDR1 SGHRS and CDR2 YFSETQ. This CDR3 comprises 14 residues.

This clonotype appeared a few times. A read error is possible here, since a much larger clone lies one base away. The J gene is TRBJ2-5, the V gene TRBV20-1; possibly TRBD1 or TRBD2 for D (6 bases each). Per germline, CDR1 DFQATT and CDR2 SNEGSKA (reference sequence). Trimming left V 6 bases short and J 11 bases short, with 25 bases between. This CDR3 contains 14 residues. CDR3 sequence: CSALDRGRVDEQYF. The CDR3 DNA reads TGCAGTGCCCTAGACCGGGGGCGGGTGGATGAGCAGTACTTC.